Each of the 24 T cell receptor beta chains below was sequenced from the same sample in a study of T-cell memory formation after mild COVID-19. One entry per CDR3 protein, called by TCRdb with MiXCR from the 5' RACE reads. The data show about 320,000 distinct CDR3 sequences, 13% to 15% seen once. The sample consisted of PBMCs or a T cell subset sorted from them (not recorded which). Receptors originate from a man between 18 and 35 years old who had mild COVID-19 (a few samples of this study predate the infection). Cell type and time point are not known.

In its sample, this clonotype was seen a few times. The CDR3 loop reads CASSWGKGAATDTQYF. The CDR3 DNA is TGTGCCAGCAGTTGGGGGAAGGGGGCGGCCACAGATACGCAGTATTTT. V and J are TRBV7-9 and TRBJ2-3; 7 bases agree with TRBD1. Germline CDR1 is SEHNR and CDR2 is FQNEAQ (reference sequence). The CDR3 extends over 16 amino acids. V was clipped by 6 bases and J by 2 bases; unmatched bases: 11. Based on the CDR3 plus reference TRBV7-9 and TRBJ2-3, the full variable domain is DTGVSQNPRHKITKRGQNVTFRCDPISEHNRLYWYRQTLGQGPEFLTYFQNEAQLEKSRLLSDRFSAERPKGSFSTLEIQRTEQGDSAMYLCASSWGKGAATDTQYFGPGTRLTVL.

A few counts support this clonotype. V gene TRBV4-2 combines with J gene TRBJ2-4; a possible D gene is TRBD1 (5 bases). The germline V gene has CDR1 LGHNA and CDR2 YNFKEQ. The V end was cut by 2 bases, the J end by 0 bases, with 8 bases between. This CDR3 region has 15 residues. The CDR3 bases are TGTGCCAGCAGCCAACAGGGCGTAGCCAAAAACATTCAGTACTTC. It yields the protein CASSQQGVAKNIQYF.

Of note for this clonotype: This clone may be a read error of a much larger clone one base away. The conserved phenylalanine or tryptophan is not found at the CDR3 terminus, so this likely reflects a read error. The gene calls are TRBV3-1 and TRBJ2-6; no definite D call. The CDR3 totals 14 residues. Germline CDR1 LGHDT, CDR2 YNNKEL (reference sequence). V was trimmed by 6 bases and J by 0 bases, leaving 6 bases between them. The CDR3 reads CASSTSSGANVLTL. In DNA, the CDR3 is TGTGCCAGCAGTACCAGCTCTGGGGCCAACGTCCTGACTTTA.

This chain connects TRBV27 to TRBJ1-5; maybe TRBD1 (5 bases). Germline assignment: CDR1 MNHEY and CDR2 SMNVEV (reference sequence). V was trimmed by 0 bases and J by 4 bases, leaving 13 bases between them. This CDR3 is 16 amino acids long. CDR3 sequence (DNA): TGTGCCAGCAGTTTATCCCAGGGTCGGGGTAATCAGCCCCAGCATTTT. Translating gives CASSLSQGRGNQPQHF.

The gene calls are TRBV5-1 and TRBJ2-7; 10 bases are shared with TRBD1. Germline values: CDR1 SGHRS, CDR2 YFSETQ. V dropped 4 bases and J dropped 5; count of bases not matched to a gene: 12. This CDR3 region has 16 residues. CDR3 coding DNA: TGCGCCAGCAGCCTGGAACCGGGACAGGGGACCAACGAGCAGTACGTC. Encoded protein: CASSLEPGQGTNEQYV.

The rearrangement joins TRBV20-1 to TRBJ1-2; D is unclear. Deletions cut 1 base from V and 0 bases from J, with 3 bases between. Looked up from germline, CDR1 is DFQATT and CDR2 is SNEGSKA (reference sequence). CDR3 length equals 12 residues. CDR3 in DNA: TGCAGTGCTAGAGTAGCTAACTATGGCTACACCTTC. It specifies CSARVANYGYTF.

This rearrangement joins TRBV7-9 to TRBJ2-1; 8 bases fit TRBD2. In germline, CDR1 is SEHNR, CDR2 FQNEAQ (reference sequence). The CDR3 covers 13 residues. With 4 bases clipped from V and 8 bases from J, the junction kept 4 bases outside the gene matches. The CDR3 protein is CASSYSGIDEQFF. In nucleotides, the CDR3 is TGTGCCAGCAGCTATAGCGGGATCGATGAGCAGTTCTTC.

This clonotype was observed a few times. This chain links TRBV5-1 with TRBJ1-4; 8 nucleotides agree with TRBD1. Germline V gene sequence: CDR1 SGHRS, CDR2 YFSETQ. V lost 4 bases to trimming and J lost 3 bases; unmatched junction nucleotides: 8. The CDR3 is 16 residues long. CDR3 nucleotide sequence: TGCGCCAGCAGCCCGGGACAGGCCCTCTCTAATGAAAAACTGTTTTTT. This sequence encodes CASSPGQALSNEKLFF.

V and J are TRBV7-9 and TRBJ2-1; D not resolved. Trimming removed 5 bases from V and 6 bases from J, with 14 bases in between. CDR1 and CDR2 from the germline V gene are SEHNR and FQNEAQ (reference sequence). The CDR3 is 14 amino acids. The CDR3 loop is CASSHGPLANEQFF. CDR3 nucleotide sequence: TGTGCCAGCAGCCATGGCCCCCTGGCCAATGAGCAGTTCTTC.

J is TRBJ2-5 and V is TRBV5-4; D remains ambiguous. Germline loops: CDR1 SGHNT, CDR2 YYREEE (reference sequence). V gave up 3 bases and J gave up 3 bases, with 12 bases separating them. The CDR3 extends over 14 amino acids. The CDR3 spells CASSSMDHEETQYF. The CDR3 nucleotides read TGTGCCAGCAGCTCGATGGACCATGAAGAGACCCAGTACTTC.

The chain links TRBV5-1 to TRBJ2-2, with 9 bases aligning to TRBD1. Trimming at V came to 4 bases and at J to 4 bases, leaving 8 bases not matched to a gene. The germline gives CDR1 SGHRS, CDR2 YFSETQ. The CDR3 sequence is 16 residues long. The CDR3 loop is CASSPRQGGVTGELFF. CDR3 coding DNA: TGCGCCAGCAGCCCCAGACAGGGGGGAGTCACCGGGGAGCTGTTTTTT.

The chain recombines TRBV5-5 with TRBJ2-5; D unresolved. V gave up 3 bases and J gave up 4 bases, with 13 bases separating them. This CDR3 spans 14 amino acids. Germline values: CDR1 SGHKS, CDR2 YYEKEE (reference sequence). For the CDR3, the DNA is TGTGCCAGCAGCTGGGCCCTGTCCCCAGAGACCCAGTACTTC. Amino acids: CASSWALSPETQYF.

In this sample, this clonotype turned up many times. This sequence joins TRBV20-1 and TRBJ2-1; D remains unclear. With 3 bases removed from V and 6 bases from J, the gap between germline ends came to 6 bases. CDR3 length: 11 residues. CDR1 DFQATT and CDR2 SNEGSKA come from the germline V gene (reference sequence). The CDR3 coding sequence is TGCAGTGCTAGGCCGGTCAATGAGCAGTTCTTC. Translating gives CSARPVNEQFF.

V gene TRBV7-2 combines with J gene TRBJ2-1, with TRBD2 matching 9 bases. Germline values: CDR1 SGHTA, CDR2 FQGNSA. CDR3 length equals 13 residues. The V and J ends lost 4 bases and 9 bases, in that order; junction bases with no gene match: 4. This chain's CDR3 is CASSSLAGAEQFF. CDR3 DNA sequence: TGTGCCAGCAGCTCTTTAGCGGGGGCTGAGCAGTTCTTC.

This clonotype was seen a few times. The chain is built from TRBV20-1 and TRBJ2-3, with unresolved D. This CDR3 is built from 12 residues. Germline loops: CDR1 DFQATT, CDR2 SNEGSKA (reference sequence). The V end lost 3 bases, the J end lost 0 bases, and 4 bases lay between the germline ends. CDR3 region: CSASLSTDTQYF. In DNA form, the CDR3 reads TGCAGTGCTAGCTTGAGCACAGATACGCAGTATTTT.

V and J are TRBV18 and TRBJ1-1; D is unclear. The length of the CDR3 is 14 residues. CDR1 and CDR2 from the germline V gene are KGHSH and LQKENI. The V end lost 2 bases, the J end lost 3 bases, and 10 bases lay between the germline ends. The chain's CDR3 is CASSPGVGDTEAFF. CDR3 sequence (DNA): TGTGCCAGCTCACCAGGTGTTGGGGACACTGAAGCTTTCTTT. Full variable domain (rest looked up from reference TRBV18 and TRBJ1-1): NAGVMQNPRHLVRRRGQEARLRCSPMKGHSHVYWYRQLPEEGLKFMVYLQKENIIDESGMPKERFSAEFPKEGPSILRIQQVVRGDSAAYFCASSPGVGDTEAFFGQGTRLTVV.

This rearrangement joins TRBV30 to TRBJ2-5, with D uncertain. The CDR3 is 12 amino acids. Trimming left V 3 bases short and J 5 bases short, with 10 bases between. Germline CDR1 GTSNPN, CDR2 SVGIG (reference sequence). The chain's CDR3 is CAWRGPGETQYF. As DNA, the CDR3 is TGTGCCTGGAGAGGCCCCGGGGAGACCCAGTACTTC. Complete variable domain (other parts from reference TRBV30 and TRBJ2-5): SQTIHQWPATLVQPVGSPLSLECTVEGTSNPNLYWYRQAAGRGLQLLFYSVGIGQISSEVPQNLSASRPQDRQFILSSKKLLLSDSGFYLCAWRGPGETQYFGPGTRLLVL.

This clonotype was found many times. The V and J genes are TRBV12-3 or TRBV12-4 and TRBJ2-5; D gene unclear. This CDR3 contains 15 residues. Trimming took off 8 bases at V and 5 bases at J, with 21 bases between the two ends. The CDR3 is CASSPSSPRGETQYF. The CDR3, as DNA: TGTGCCAGCTCTCCTTCGTCCCCCCGTGGGGAGACCCAGTACTTC.

There are many counts of this clonotype. The gene calls are TRBV2 and TRBJ2-7, with D possibly being TRBD1 (6 bases). The V end was cut by 6 bases, the J end by 4 bases, with 16 bases between. CDR3 size: 14 residues. From germline, CDR1 is SNHLY and CDR2 FYNNEI. CDR3 DNA: TGTGCCAGCAGCGCCTGGACAGTCCGTTACGAGCAGTACGTC. This translates into CASSAWTVRYEQYV.

This clonotype showed up just once. V gene TRBV9 combines with J gene TRBJ2-1, with 8 bases lining up with TRBD1. This CDR3 spans 16 amino acids. Trimming took 2 bases from V and 1 from J; bases not matched to a gene: 5. The V gene's germline CDR1 is SGDLS and CDR2 YYNGEE. CDR3 in DNA: TGTGCCAGCAGCGTCAGGGGGCGCGGTTCCTACAATGAGCAGTTCTTC. Its protein product is CASSVRGRGSYNEQFF. The whole variable domain, filled in from reference TRBV9 and TRBJ2-1, reads DSGVTQTPKHLITATGQRVTLRCSPRSGDLSVYWYQQSLDQGLQFLIQYYNGEERAKGNILERFSAQQFPDLHSELNLSSLELGDSALYFCASSVRGRGSYNEQFFGPGTRLTVL.

This clonotype was seen a few times. V gene TRBV4-2 combines with J gene TRBJ2-7, with D perhaps TRBD2 (7 bases). Trimming left V 0 bases short and J 4 bases short, with 10 bases between. This CDR3 comprises 14 residues. Looked up from germline, CDR1 is LGHNA and CDR2 is YNFKEQ. The CDR3 region is CASSQDRGGYEQYF. The CDR3 DNA reads as TGTGCCAGCAGCCAAGACAGGGGAGGGTACGAGCAGTACTTC.

This clonotype was observed a few times. This sequence joins TRBV6-5 and TRBJ1-4; D is unclear. This CDR3 comprises 13 residues. Germline V gives CDR1 MNHEY, CDR2 SVGAGI. Trimming removed 6 bases at V and 8 bases at J, with 13 bases between. The CDR3 DNA sequence: TGTGCCAGCAGGTCCGCCGTGGGCGAAAAACTGTTTTTT. Translated, it gives CASRSAVGEKLFF.

The rearrangement uses TRBV20-1 and TRBJ1-5; no clear D. CDR3 length: 15 amino acids. V lost 0 bases, J lost 5 bases, and 14 bases lay in between. Germline loops: CDR1 DFQATT, CDR2 SNEGSKA (reference sequence). CDR3 loop: CSAREIDRIYQPQHF. CDR3 nucleotide sequence: TGCAGTGCTAGAGAGATAGACCGAATATATCAGCCCCAGCATTTT.

The V and J genes are TRBV11-3 and TRBJ2-2, with D tentatively TRBD2 (6 bases). The CDR3 is made up of 12 amino acids. Trimming shortened V by 8 bases and J by 5 bases, and 9 bases separated the two germline ends. Germline values: CDR1 SGHNT, CDR2 YENEEA. In DNA, the CDR3 is TGTGCCAGCTCGGGGGAGACCGGGGAGCTGTTTTTT. Its protein is CASSGETGELFF.